These 19 T cell receptor beta chains share one sample of origin, sequenced in a study of shared clonotypes between healthy human individuals. Some clones are missing from TCRdb's copy, which holds only in-frame ones; the method was immunoSEQ multiplex PCR. The sample has about 490,000 clones; about three quarters are singletons. Sequenced: PBMCs. The receptors here all came from a woman in her thirties or forties in good health. Some clones in this sample may be carry-over from other donors' samples.

The CDR3 DNA reads TGTGCCTGGAGTAGACTGCTAGCGGGAGGGCCCGGGGAGCTGTTTTTT. Translating it yields CAWSRLLAGGPGELFF. J is TRBJ2-2 and V is TRBV30, with 12 bases lining up with TRBD2. CDR1 and CDR2 (germline): GTSNPN, SVGIG (reference sequence). J gave up 6 bases and V 2 bases, and 7 bases lay outside the gene matches. The CDR3 is made up of 16 amino acids.

The chain is built from TRBV11-1 and TRBJ2-3, with 10 bases matching TRBD2. V lost 1 base and J lost 4; bases outside the gene matches: 5. The CDR3 covers 16 residues. Germline V gives CDR1 SGHAT, CDR2 FQDESV (reference sequence). CDR3: CASSLDLAGAADTQYF. The CDR3 nucleotides are TGTGCCAGCAGCTTAGACCTAGCGGGAGCTGCAGATACGCAGTATTTT.

Only a few counts were recorded for this clone. Here the CDR3 reads CASTQGTLREQYF. The CDR3 DNA reads as TGTGCCAGCACCCAAGGGACTCTTCGCGAGCAGTACTTC. V usage is TRBV7-9 and J usage is TRBJ2-7, with D perhaps matching TRBD2 (6 bases). This CDR3 spans 13 amino acids. The V gene's germline CDR1 is SEHNR and CDR2 FQNEAQ (reference sequence). Trimming stripped 7 bases from V and 6 bases from J, with 16 bases between.

The rearrangement links TRBV6-1 to TRBJ2-7; 15 bases agree with TRBD2. Unmatched junction bases numbered 13, after V lost 4 bases and J lost 0 bases. Germline CDR1 is MNHNS and CDR2 is SASEGT. This CDR3 contains 20 residues. The CDR3 DNA reads as TGTGCCAGCAGTGGCCCCAGGACTAGCGGGAGGGCTGCGAGCTCCTACGAGCAGTACTTC. Its translation: CASSGPRTSGRAASSYEQYF.

V usage is TRBV7-2 and J usage is TRBJ1-5; perhaps TRBD1 as D (5 bases). The CDR3 totals 15 residues. Trimming pared 2 bases from V and 7 bases from J, leaving 15 bases between. The germline CDR1 and CDR2 sequences are SGHTA and FQGNSA. CDR3 in amino acids: CASSLFYGGGQPQHF. In DNA, the CDR3 is TGTGCCAGCAGCTTATTCTATGGGGGAGGCCAGCCCCAGCATTTT.

V usage is TRBV25-1 and J usage is TRBJ2-1, with TRBD2 matching 9 bases. Germline V gene sequence: CDR1 MGHDK, CDR2 SYGVNS. The CDR3 consists of 15 residues. J lost 3 bases, V lost 4 bases, and 4 bases had no gene match. As DNA, the CDR3 is TGTGCCAGCAGTGTAGCGGGAGCGGGCTACAATGAGCAGTTCTTC. Translating it yields CASSVAGAGYNEQFF.

The V and J genes are TRBV6-1 and TRBJ2-5; the match to TRBD2 covers 11 bases. Germline V gene sequence: CDR1 MNHNS, CDR2 SASEGT. Trimming at V came to 7 bases and at J to 5 bases, leaving 6 bases not matched to a gene. This CDR3 has 14 residues. The CDR3, as DNA: TGTGCCAGCAAGGCTAGCGGGAGGTTGGAGACCCAGTACTTC. Protein: CASKASGRLETQYF.

Remarks on this clone: It differs at one base from a far larger clone, so likely a read error. The rearrangement links TRBV2 to TRBJ2-1; 8 bases fit TRBD2. J lost 11 bases, V lost 6 bases, and 18 bases had no gene match. The CDR3 covers 16 residues. Germline V gene sequence: CDR1 SNHLY, CDR2 FYNNEI. The CDR3 DNA reads TGTGCCAGCAGGACGCTAAAGCGGGAGTATGGAGATAAGCAGTTCTTC. Amino acid sequence: CASRTLKREYGDKQFF.

This clone has just a few counts. The J gene is TRBJ1-4, the V gene TRBV5-5, with D tentatively TRBD1 (5 bases). The CDR3 covers 16 residues. Germline CDR1 SGHKS, CDR2 YYEKEE (reference sequence). Trimming took off 4 bases at V and 0 bases at J, with 13 bases between the two ends. CDR3 region: CASSKNLRATNEKLFF. Here the CDR3 DNA reads TGTGCCAGCAGCAAAAACCTCAGGGCAACTAATGAAAAACTGTTTTTT. Looking up the rest from reference TRBV5-5 and TRBJ1-4 gives the full variable domain: DAGVTQSPTHLIKTRGQQVTLRCSPISGHKSVSWYQQVLGQGPQFIFQYYEKEERGRGNFPDRFSARQFPNYSSELNVNALLLGDSALYLCASSKNLRATNEKLFFGSGTQLSVL.

The CDR3 loop is CASSLTGILNEQFF. DNA of the CDR3: TGTGCCAGCTCTCTGACAGGTATTTTGAATGAGCAGTTCTTC. The chain joins TRBV4-2 to TRBJ2-1, with D possibly matching TRBD1 (6 bases). V lost 8 bases, J lost 7 bases, and 18 bases lay in between. Germline V gene data show CDR1 as LGHNA and CDR2 as YNFKEQ. CDR3 length: 14 residues.

This clone has just one count. This chain joins TRBV27 and TRBJ1-1, with D unresolved. Germline CDR1 MNHEY, CDR2 SMNVEV (reference sequence). V was pared by 2 bases and J by 0 bases, with 10 bases between. The CDR3 totals 15 residues. Here the CDR3 DNA reads TGTGCCAGCAGTTTAAGATCCGGGTTGAACACTGAAGCTTTCTTT. It encodes CASSLRSGLNTEAFF.

The chain employs TRBV4-2 and TRBJ2-3, with D possibly TRBD1 on 5 matching bases. The CDR3 is 17 amino acids. Trimming cost V 3 bases and J 0 bases, with 16 bases left between them. Germline CDR1 and CDR2: LGHNA and YNFKEQ. The CDR3: CASSQATGGASTDTQYF. The CDR3 DNA reads TGTGCCAGCAGCCAGGCCACAGGTGGTGCGAGCACAGATACGCAGTATTTT.

The gene calls are TRBV7-3 and TRBJ2-2; D is unclear. Between the trimmed V and J ends, which lost 8 bases and 5 bases, there was a span of 12 bases. The CDR3 consists of 13 residues. The germline V gene encodes CDR1 SGHTA and CDR2 FQGTGA. In DNA form, the CDR3 reads TGTGCCAGCGCCGAAGCTAGGACCGGGGAGCTGTTTTTT. Amino acids: CASAEARTGELFF.

This chain uses TRBV6-5 with TRBJ1-1; TRBD1 agrees at 7 bases. With V trimmed by 0 bases and J by 6 bases, 7 bases remained unmatched. CDR1 is MNHEY and CDR2 is SVGAGI in the germline V gene. CDR3 length: 15 residues. CDR3 residues: CASSYSKGARAEAFF. The DNA of the CDR3 is TGTGCCAGCAGTTACTCGAAGGGGGCTAGGGCTGAAGCTTTCTTT.

This clone was detected only a few times. The genes are TRBV6-4 and TRBJ1-1; weak D call: TRBD1 (6 bases). With 3 bases removed from V and 1 base from J, the gap between germline ends came to 9 bases. Germline CDR1 reads MRHNA; CDR2 reads SNTAGT. The CDR3 loop spans 14 amino acids. In nucleotides, the CDR3 is TGTGCCAGCAGTGAGTCGACAGGGAACACTGAAGCTTTCTTT. It codes for CASSESTGNTEAFF.

This clone showed up many times. V gene TRBV2 combines with J gene TRBJ1-1; possible D gene TRBD1, 5 bases. V dropped 4 bases and J dropped 1 base, with 10 bases sitting between them. From germline, CDR1 is SNHLY and CDR2 FYNNEI. The CDR3 runs 14 residues. The CDR3 is CASSGVDRNTEAFF. CDR3 coding DNA: TGTGCCAGCAGTGGGGTCGACAGGAACACTGAAGCTTTCTTT.

The rearrangement links TRBV5-1 to TRBJ2-2; D is unresolved. This CDR3 region has 15 residues. The V gene's germline CDR1 is SGHRS and CDR2 YFSETQ. V dropped 7 bases and J dropped 0 bases, with 13 bases sitting between them. The CDR3 sequence: CASHDPGTNTGELFF. CDR3 in DNA: TGCGCCAGCCATGACCCCGGAACGAACACCGGGGAGCTGTTTTTT.

This clone has a handful of counts. The J gene is TRBJ1-4, the V gene TRBV4-2; a possible D gene is TRBD1 (6 bases). The CDR3 sequence is 16 residues long. Germline V lookup: CDR1 LGHNA, CDR2 YNFKEQ. V was pared by 2 bases and J by 3 bases, with 13 bases between. CDR3 DNA: TGTGCCAGCAGCCAATTTAGGGCAGGGGCTAATGAAAAACTGTTTTTT. Protein sequence: CASSQFRAGANEKLFF.

CDR3 in DNA: TGTGCCAGCATGGGGTTGGCAGGCACAGATACGCAGTATTTT. It translates to CASMGLAGTDTQYF. The genes are TRBV2 and TRBJ2-3, with no clear D. The V end lost 7 bases, the J end lost 1 base, and 12 bases lay between the germline ends. In germline, CDR1 is SNHLY, CDR2 FYNNEI. This CDR3 comprises 14 residues.